The 2 T cell receptor beta chains listed next were all sequenced from one sample in a study of T cell changes during pregnancy in multiple sclerosis. Libraries were prepared by immunoSEQ multiplex PCR; TCRdb keeps only in-frame clonotypes and omits some of them. The sample has tens of thousands of clones, about 93% seen once. Sequences were derived from peripheral blood, sampled in the first trimester of pregnancy. The receptors come from a female donor with multiple sclerosis, enrolled in a pregnancy study.

V usage is TRBV5-6 and J usage is TRBJ1-1, with TRBD1 as a possible D gene (6 bases). The germline CDR1 and CDR2 sequences are SGHDT and YYEEEE. The V end lost 4 bases, the J end lost 1 base, and 8 bases lay between the germline ends. The CDR3 runs 13 residues. CDR3 sequence (DNA): TGTGCCAGCAGCGTACAGGGGAACACTGAAGCTTTCTTT. It specifies CASSVQGNTEAFF. The full variable domain, in which reference TRBV5-6 and TRBJ1-1 provide the parts outside the CDR3, is DAGVTQSPTHLIKTRGQQVTLRCSPKSGHDTVSWYQQALGQGPQFIFQYYEEEERQRGNFPDRFSGHQFPNYSSELNVNALLLGDSALYLCASSVQGNTEAFFGQGTRLTVV.

V gene TRBV7-9 combines with J gene TRBJ2-2; D gene unclear. The V and J ends lost 3 bases and 7 bases respectively, with 6 bases between them. The CDR3 is 12 amino acids. CDR1 and CDR2 (germline): SEHNR, FQNEAQ (reference sequence). CDR3 nucleotide sequence: TGTGCCAGCAGCTTTCCCTACGGGGAGCTGTTTTTT. Protein sequence: CASSFPYGELFF.